Presented here are 29 T cell receptor beta chains from one specimen sequenced in a study of cytomegalovirus exposure and HLA in healthy donors. TCRdb's table, derived via immunoSEQ multiplex PCR, lists solely in-frame clones and lacks some. In the table there are a few hundred thousand clones, approximately 91% of which are singletons. The sample was PBMCs. The source is a man aged 25-45 years in good health and CMV-seronegative.

The V gene is TRBV6-5, the J gene TRBJ2-1, with 7 bases that match TRBD2. CDR3 length: 14 amino acids. CDR1 MNHEY and CDR2 SVGAGI come from the germline V gene. After removal of 5 bases from V and 0 bases from J, the junction contained 1 base not matched to a gene. The CDR3 region is CASSLADSYNEQFF. The CDR3 region has the DNA TGTGCCAGCAGTCTAGCGGACTCCTACAATGAGCAGTTCTTC.

This chain links TRBV5-1 with TRBJ2-7; 8 bases are a match to TRBD1. CDR3 length equals 15 residues. The J segment lost 2 bases and the V segment lost 2 bases, leaving 6 bases of the junction unmatched. Germline V gene lookup returns CDR1 SGHRS and CDR2 YFSETQ. CDR3 coding DNA: TGCGCCAGCAGCTTCGGGACAGGTACGCCCTACGAGCAGTACTTC. This encodes CASSFGTGTPYEQYF.

The J gene is TRBJ2-5, the V gene TRBV27; TRBD2 aligns across 7 bases. V was pared by 3 bases and J by 5 bases, with 0 bases of the junction left unmatched. The CDR3 is 12 residues long. Germline CDR1 reads MNHEY; CDR2 reads SMNVEV (reference sequence). The CDR3 spells CASSLRGETQYF. CDR3 DNA: TGTGCCAGCAGTTTGCGGGGGGAGACCCAGTACTTC.

This clone was found a few times. This chain connects TRBV10-2 to TRBJ1-1; no reliable D call. Trimming cost V 3 bases and J 2 bases, with 7 bases left between them. The CDR3 sequence is 13 residues long. Germline-derived CDR1 and CDR2 are WSHSY and SAAADI. The CDR3 sequence: CASSDWPNTEAFF. The DNA of the CDR3 is TGCGCCAGCAGTGATTGGCCTAACACTGAAGCTTTCTTT.

This clone was observed once. The chain is built from TRBV5-1 and TRBJ1-4, with D hard to call. V lost 1 base to trimming and J lost 7 bases, with 8 bases between them. The CDR3 length is 13 residues. Germline assignment: CDR1 SGHRS and CDR2 YFSETQ. The CDR3 sequence is CASSLPGAEKLFF. CDR3 nucleotide sequence: TGCGCCAGCAGCTTGCCGGGTGCTGAAAAACTGTTTTTT.

The V gene is TRBV6-1, the J gene TRBJ2-3; 9 nucleotides agree with TRBD1. The germline V gene encodes CDR1 MNHNS and CDR2 SASEGT. The CDR3 length is 15 residues. V was pared by 6 bases and J by 4 bases, with 8 bases of the junction left unmatched. This CDR3 is CASRGQGMGADTQYF. The DNA for the CDR3 is TGTGCCAGCAGAGGACAGGGGATGGGTGCAGATACGCAGTATTTT.

This clone was seen only a few times. The chain combines TRBV5-6 with TRBJ2-5, with D perhaps TRBD1 (7 bases). The CDR3 sequence is 14 residues long. The germline V gene has CDR1 SGHDT and CDR2 YYEEEE. Trimming removed 4 bases from V and 5 bases from J, with 15 bases in between. The CDR3 here is CASSLAGGGETQYF. CDR3 sequence (DNA): TGTGCCAGCAGCCTCGCTGGAGGGGGCGAGACCCAGTACTTC.

The chain carries TRBV4-3 and TRBJ2-6; maybe TRBD1 (5 bases). V was cut by 3 bases and J by 0 bases, with 12 bases left in between. The CDR3 covers 17 residues. Germline loops: CDR1 LGHNA, CDR2 YSLEER. CDR3 in amino acids: CASSQGHDSSGANVLTF. DNA of the CDR3: TGCGCCAGCAGCCAGGGCCACGACAGCTCTGGGGCCAACGTCCTGACTTTC.

The CDR3 coding sequence is TGTGCCAGCAGCGAAGTTCCGGGACTGAACACCGGGGAGCTGTTTTTT. This encodes CASSEVPGLNTGELFF. The J gene is TRBJ2-2, the V gene TRBV9, with TRBD2 as a possible D gene (6 bases). CDR1 and CDR2 (germline): SGDLS, YYNGEE. The V end lost 3 bases, the J end lost 1 base, and 13 bases lay between the germline ends. This CDR3 spans 16 amino acids.

The rearrangement uses TRBV9 and TRBJ2-2; D not resolved. The germline CDR1 and CDR2 sequences are SGDLS and YYNGEE. V lost 3 bases to trimming and J lost 11 bases, with 5 bases between them. This CDR3 has 10 residues. The CDR3 region has the DNA TGTGCCAGCAGCGGTACTGAGCTGTTTTTT. Its translation: CASSGTELFF.

CDR3 nucleotides: TGTGCCAGCAGCGTAGAACAGGGCGGCTATGGCTACACCTTC. This sequence encodes CASSVEQGGYGYTF. The chain combines TRBV9 with TRBJ1-2; the D gene is possibly TRBD1 (6 bases). Germline CDR1 reads SGDLS; CDR2 reads YYNGEE. The length of the CDR3 is 14 residues. Trimming shortened V by 0 bases and J by 4 bases, and 10 bases separated the two germline ends.

With regard to this clone: The junction does not match germline at one end; this may be a read error. The chain recombines TRBV4-1 with TRBJ1-4; D is unresolved. CDR1 MGHRA and CDR2 YSYEKL come from the germline V gene. This CDR3 is 13 amino acids long. The CDR3, as DNA: TGCGCCAGCAGCCAAGCTCAGCGGGATTCCCCGGGTTTT. Its protein product is CASSQAQRDSPGF.

The chain carries TRBV20-1 and TRBJ2-1; TRBD2 matches 7 bases. CDR1 is DFQATT and CDR2 is SNEGSKA in the germline V gene (reference sequence). This CDR3 has 11 amino acids. The trim removed 4 bases at V and 9 bases at J, leaving 3 bases unmatched. For the CDR3, the DNA is TGCAGTGCTAAGCTAGCGGCTGAGCAGTTCTTC. Amino acids: CSAKLAAEQFF.

V gene TRBV2 combines with J gene TRBJ2-2; 7 nucleotides line up with TRBD1. V was clipped by 8 bases and J by 1 base; unmatched bases: 4. The CDR3 runs 14 residues. Germline CDR1 SNHLY, CDR2 FYNNEI. The CDR3 DNA follows: TGTGCCAGCTCCGGGACAGTGAACACCGGGGAGCTGTTTTTT. Translated, it gives CASSGTVNTGELFF.

As to this clone: Other DNA sequences in the same sample also yield this CDR3. This chain uses TRBV19 with TRBJ2-2, with D possibly TRBD2 on 5 matching bases. Germline V CDR1 and CDR2: LNHDA, SQIVND (reference sequence). Trimming removed 3 bases at V and 0 bases at J, with 8 bases between. The CDR3 covers 15 residues. This chain's CDR3 is CASSITGTNTGELFF. As DNA, the CDR3 is TGTGCCAGTAGTATTACGGGAACGAACACCGGGGAGCTGTTTTTT.

The chain joins TRBV7-2 to TRBJ2-7; weak D call: TRBD2 (6 bases). Per the germline V gene, CDR1 is SGHTA and CDR2 is FQGNSA. The V and J ends lost 2 bases and 6 bases respectively, with 14 bases between them. The CDR3 has 14 amino acids. For the CDR3, the DNA is TGTGCCAGCAGCTTATGGGGGGTGGGAGGCGAGCAGTACTTC. It codes for CASSLWGVGGEQYF. Full variable domain (rest looked up from reference TRBV7-2 and TRBJ2-7): GAGVSQSPSNKVTEKGKDVELRCDPISGHTALYWYRQSLGQGLEFLIYFQGNSAPDKSGLPSDRFSAERTGGSVSTLTIQRTQQEDSAVYLCASSLWGVGGEQYFGPGTRLTVT.

This chain connects TRBV5-1 to TRBJ2-7, with a weak D call TRBD1 (6 bases). The V end was cut by 1 base, the J end by 3 bases, with 11 bases between. From germline, CDR1 is SGHRS and CDR2 YFSETQ. The CDR3 loop spans 14 amino acids. CDR3 sequence: CASSLFQGNYEQYF. CDR3 nucleotides: TGCGCCAGCAGCTTGTTCCAGGGGAACTACGAGCAGTACTTC. Full variable domain (rest looked up from reference TRBV5-1 and TRBJ2-7): KAGVTQTPRYLIKTRGQQVTLSCSPISGHRSVSWYQQTPGQGLQFLFEYFSETQRNKGNFPGRFSGRQFSNSRSEMNVSTLELGDSALYLCASSLFQGNYEQYFGPGTRLTVT.

To note about this clone: Other DNA sequences in this sample translate to the same CDR3. The chain recombines TRBV7-9 with TRBJ1-1, with 10 positions matching TRBD1. Germline lookup yields CDR1 SEHNR and CDR2 FQNEAQ (reference sequence). The CDR3 spans 15 residues. With 4 bases clipped from V and 3 bases from J, the junction kept 5 bases outside the gene matches. The chain's CDR3 is CASSSPGTGDTEAFF. The CDR3 DNA sequence: TGTGCCAGCAGCTCCCCCGGGACAGGGGACACTGAAGCTTTCTTT.

This sequence joins TRBV10-1 and TRBJ2-3; 7 nucleotides align to TRBD1. Germline-derived CDR1 and CDR2 are WNHNN and SYGVQD (reference sequence). V dropped 6 bases and J dropped 3; count of bases not matched to a gene: 18. CDR3 size: 18 residues. The CDR3 here is CASRIKGNTYRGTDTQYF. The CDR3 DNA reads TGCGCCAGCAGAATAAAAGGGAATACTTACAGGGGAACAGATACGCAGTATTTT.

This clone was picked up a small number of times. The V call is TRBV19, the J call TRBJ1-2; D gene ambiguous. The CDR3 runs to 13 residues. Trimming pared 3 bases from V and 5 bases from J, leaving 10 bases between. Per germline, CDR1 LNHDA and CDR2 SQIVND (reference sequence). CDR3 coding DNA: TGTGCCAGTAGTATCGAGGGTCGGTATGGCTACACCTTC. Translation: CASSIEGRYGYTF.

This chain uses TRBV27 with TRBJ2-1, with a weak D call TRBD2 (7 bases). The ends were cut back, 6 bases at V and 0 bases at J, with 27 bases in the middle. CDR3 length: 20 residues. The germline V gene encodes CDR1 MNHEY and CDR2 SMNVEV (reference sequence). The CDR3 DNA sequence: TGTGCCAGCAGGCCCCCTTTCGGCGGGGGCCAAAGGAGCTCCTACAATGAGCAGTTCTTC. Translating it yields CASRPPFGGGQRSSYNEQFF.

The table lists this clone with a few counts. This CDR3 is also generated by other DNA sequences in the sample. The chain combines TRBV14 with TRBJ2-7; the D is unclear. The CDR3 totals 12 residues. V shed 1 base and J shed 3 bases, with 4 bases lying between them. Germline V lookup: CDR1 SGHDN, CDR2 FVKESK. The CDR3 here is CASSQGGYEQYF. The CDR3 DNA follows: TGTGCCAGCAGCCAAGGAGGCTACGAGCAGTACTTC.

V is TRBV25-1 and J is TRBJ2-7; D gene uncertain. V lost 4 bases to trimming and J lost 0 bases, with 7 bases between them. The CDR3 length is 13 residues. Germline values: CDR1 MGHDK, CDR2 SYGVNS. The chain's CDR3 is CASSGPGSYEQYF. The CDR3 nucleotides read TGTGCCAGCAGTGGTCCAGGCTCCTACGAGCAGTACTTC.

The V and J genes are TRBV4-2 and TRBJ2-5; D might be TRBD2 (6 bases). Trimming shortened V by 0 bases and J by 4 bases, and 12 bases separated the two germline ends. Germline CDR1 reads LGHNA; CDR2 reads YNFKEQ. The CDR3 spans 15 residues. CDR3 amino acids: CASSQDLGGSETQYF. The CDR3 DNA reads TGTGCCAGCAGCCAAGATCTTGGAGGGTCAGAGACCCAGTACTTC.

The V call is TRBV25-1, the J call TRBJ2-7; D might be TRBD1 (5 bases). CDR1 is MGHDK and CDR2 is SYGVNS in the germline V gene. The V end lost 5 bases, the J end lost 0 bases, and 8 bases lay between the germline ends. The CDR3 consists of 13 residues. The CDR3 spells CASSRQRSYEQYF. DNA for the CDR3: TGTGCCAGCAGTAGACAGCGCTCCTACGAGCAGTACTTC.

The genes are TRBV4-3 and TRBJ2-1; 7 bases agree with TRBD2. V lost 0 bases and J lost 4; bases outside the gene matches: 12. Germline loops: CDR1 LGHNA, CDR2 YSLEER. CDR3 length equals 18 residues. The CDR3 DNA sequence: TGCGCCAGCAGCCAAGATTGGGAGGGCAGATACGAGTACAATGAGCAGTTCTTC. Its translation is CASSQDWEGRYEYNEQFF.

This chain joins TRBV11-2 and TRBJ1-2; 8 bases map to TRBD1. Trimming cost V 4 bases and J 3 bases; bases outside gene matches: 4. Germline V gives CDR1 SGHAT, CDR2 FQNNGV. CDR3 size: 14 residues. Here the CDR3 reads CASSSTGGYYGYTF. CDR3 sequence (DNA): TGTGCCAGCAGCTCAACAGGGGGTTACTATGGCTACACCTTC.

For this clone: The germline gene is not matched at one end of the junction; a read error may be the cause. J is TRBJ1-4 and V is TRBV7-6; the match to TRBD1 covers 9 bases. Germline lookup yields CDR1 SGHVS and CDR2 FNYEAQ. The CDR3 loop spans 14 amino acids. CDR3: CASSLGTGAKNLFF. As DNA, the CDR3 is TGTGCCAGCAGCTTAGGGACAGGGGCGAAAAATCTGTTTTTT.

This clone has a handful of counts. The chain links TRBV2 to TRBJ1-5, with a tentative D call TRBD1 (6 bases). Germline V gene data show CDR1 as SNHLY and CDR2 as FYNNEI. V shed 5 bases and J shed 0 bases, with 11 bases lying between them. The CDR3 contains 15 residues. CDR3 protein: CASSRTELSNQPQHF. The CDR3 coding sequence is TGTGCCAGCAGTCGGACAGAACTTAGCAATCAGCCCCAGCATTTT.